The clone carrying this T cell receptor (beta chain) was observed a handful of times. Its antigen is not identified. From the 5' RACE reads, TCRdb called clonotypes with MiXCR, one entry per CDR3 protein. The table includes 450,000 to 550,000 distinct CDR3 sequences, roughly a fifth detected once. The sample belongs to a study of T cells after yellow fever vaccination. The study's findings and limits: Relatively few clonotypes were ones that appeared in both CD4 and CD8 compartments.

The germline V and J ends were trimmed by 1 base and 0 bases, with 18 bases remaining between them. In germline, CDR1 is SGHAT, CDR2 FQNNGV. This CDR3 is 18 amino acids long. The starting material was PBMCs, obtained 15 days after the yellow fever booster vaccination. This rearrangement joins TRBV11-2 to TRBJ1-1; perhaps TRBD1 as D (5 bases). This sequence originates from a man younger than 45 who received the YFV17D yellow fever vaccine. The chain's CDR3 is CASSLGGVEGLMNTEAFF. DNA for the CDR3: TGTGCCAGCAGCTTAGGGGGGGTCGAAGGGTTGATGAACACTGAAGCTTTCTTT.